Each of the 5 T cell receptor beta chains below was sequenced from the same sample in a study of glioma-infiltrating T cells after dendritic cell vaccination (dated by TCRdb to the mid-2010s). The library came from the immunoSEQ multiplex PCR assay. TCRdb re-hosts the immuneACCESS table, in-frame sequences only. Its copies lack some clones; in the studies checked, an unresolved V gene accounts for under half of them, and the cause for the rest is not known. Counted in this sample were under 70,000 clones; around four fifths of them appeared once. 7% to 10% of the sample is in the top ten clones. This material consisted of blood, taken before dendritic cell vaccination. The receptors come from a human donor with glioblastoma.

CDR3 loop: CASRRTGLDTQYF. Written as DNA, the CDR3 is TGTGCCAGCAGACGGACAGGGCTTGATACGCAGTATTTT. The chain combines TRBV27 with TRBJ2-3; 8 nucleotides line up with TRBD1. Germline V gene sequence: CDR1 MNHEY, CDR2 SMNVEV (reference sequence). The CDR3 is 13 amino acids. V lost 6 bases and J lost 6; bases outside the gene matches: 5.

V is TRBV5-8 and J is TRBJ2-7; 7 positions agree with TRBD1. Germline V gene lookup returns CDR1 SGHTS and CDR2 YDEGEE. This CDR3 is 17 amino acids long. V trimming: 4 bases; J trimming: 3 bases; junction bases outside the gene matches: 16. The CDR3 reads CASSPFRAGGLFYEQYF. CDR3 nucleotide sequence: TGTGCCAGCAGCCCATTTAGGGCAGGGGGTCTTTTCTACGAGCAGTACTTC. Looking up the rest from reference TRBV5-8 and TRBJ2-7 gives the full variable domain: EAGVTQSPTHLIKTRGQQATLRCSPISGHTSVYWYQQALGLGLQFLLWYDEGEERNRGNFPPRFSGRQFPNYSSELNVNALELEDSALYLCASSPFRAGGLFYEQYFGPGTRLTVT.

V is TRBV5-1 and J is TRBJ2-2; 7 bases are a match to TRBD2. Unmatched junction bases numbered 10, after V lost 7 bases and J lost 4 bases. The CDR3 has 15 amino acids. CDR1 and CDR2 from the germline V gene are SGHRS and YFSETQ. CDR3 in DNA: TGCGCCAGCCGTGGCCCGGGGGGTTTCACCGGGGAGCTGTTTTTT. This translates into CASRGPGGFTGELFF.

The V call is TRBV28, the J call TRBJ1-1; D is ambiguous. The germline V gene encodes CDR1 MDHEN and CDR2 SYDVKM. Trimming pared 10 bases from V and 7 bases from J, leaving 16 bases between. The CDR3 sequence is 12 residues long. The DNA for the CDR3 is TGTGCCACCTGGACCCGAGGGCTTGAAGCTTTCTTT. This gives the protein CATWTRGLEAFF.

The rearrangement joins TRBV1 to TRBJ2-1; TRBD1, the table's D call, was not compared with the DNA. TRBV1 is designated a pseudogene. This CDR3 is built from 15 residues. The CDR3 nucleotides read TGCACCAGCAGCCCAACAGGGAGCTCCTACAATGAGCAGTTCTTC. It specifies CTSSPTGSSYNEQFF.